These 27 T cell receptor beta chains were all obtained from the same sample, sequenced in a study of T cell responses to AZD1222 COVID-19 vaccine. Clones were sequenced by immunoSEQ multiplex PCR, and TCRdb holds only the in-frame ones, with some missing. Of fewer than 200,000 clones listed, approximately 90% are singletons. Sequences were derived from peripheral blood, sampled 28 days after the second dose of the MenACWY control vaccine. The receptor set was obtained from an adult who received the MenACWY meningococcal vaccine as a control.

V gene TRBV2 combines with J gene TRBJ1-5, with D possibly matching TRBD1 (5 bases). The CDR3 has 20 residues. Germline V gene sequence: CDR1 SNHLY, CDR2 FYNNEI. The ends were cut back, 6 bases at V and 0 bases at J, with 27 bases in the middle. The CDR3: CASRESPTIFGGYSNQPQHF. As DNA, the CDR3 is TGTGCCAGCAGGGAGTCGCCGACGATTTTTGGGGGTTATAGCAATCAGCCCCAGCATTTT.

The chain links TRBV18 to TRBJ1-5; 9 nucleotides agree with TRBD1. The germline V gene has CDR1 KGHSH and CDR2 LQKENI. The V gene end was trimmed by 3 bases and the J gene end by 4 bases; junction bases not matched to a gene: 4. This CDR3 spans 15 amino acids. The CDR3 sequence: CASSPGTGWNQPQHF. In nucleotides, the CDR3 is TGTGCCAGCTCACCCGGGACAGGGTGGAATCAGCCCCAGCATTTT. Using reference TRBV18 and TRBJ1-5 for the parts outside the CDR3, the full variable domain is NAGVMQNPRHLVRRRGQEARLRCSPMKGHSHVYWYRQLPEEGLKFMVYLQKENIIDESGMPKERFSAEFPKEGPSILRIQQVVRGDSAAYFCASSPGTGWNQPQHFGDGTRLSIL.

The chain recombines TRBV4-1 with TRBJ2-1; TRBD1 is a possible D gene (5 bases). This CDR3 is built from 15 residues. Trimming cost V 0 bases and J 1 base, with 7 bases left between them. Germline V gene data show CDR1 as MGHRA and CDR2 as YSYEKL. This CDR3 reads CASSQERTSYNEQFF. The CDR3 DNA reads TGCGCCAGCAGCCAAGAAAGGACATCCTACAATGAGCAGTTCTTC.

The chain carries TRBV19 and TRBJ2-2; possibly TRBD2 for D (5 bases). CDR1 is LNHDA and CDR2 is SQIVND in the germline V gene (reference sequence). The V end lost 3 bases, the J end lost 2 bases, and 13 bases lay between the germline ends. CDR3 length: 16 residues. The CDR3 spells CASSILGAFNTGELFF. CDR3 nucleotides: TGTGCCAGTAGTATCCTGGGAGCCTTTAACACCGGGGAGCTGTTTTTT.

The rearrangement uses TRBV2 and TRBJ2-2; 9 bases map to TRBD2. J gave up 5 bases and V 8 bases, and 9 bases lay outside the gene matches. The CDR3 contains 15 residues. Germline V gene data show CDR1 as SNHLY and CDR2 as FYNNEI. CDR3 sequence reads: CASVAGGPFTGELFF. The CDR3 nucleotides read TGTGCCAGCGTTGCGGGAGGGCCCTTTACCGGGGAGCTGTTTTTT.

The CDR3 is CASSFGLLVPSYEQYF. CDR3 DNA: TGCGCCAGCAGCTTTGGGCTTCTAGTACCATCCTACGAGCAGTACTTC. The chain carries TRBV5-1 and TRBJ2-7; D unresolved. The V end was cut by 2 bases, the J end by 1 base, with 16 bases between. The germline CDR1 and CDR2 sequences are SGHRS and YFSETQ. This CDR3 region has 16 residues.

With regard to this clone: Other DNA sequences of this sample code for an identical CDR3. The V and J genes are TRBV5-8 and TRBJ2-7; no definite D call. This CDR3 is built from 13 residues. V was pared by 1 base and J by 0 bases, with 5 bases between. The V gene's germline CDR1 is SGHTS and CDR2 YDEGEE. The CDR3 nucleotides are TGTGCCAGCAGCTTGCAGAGCTCCTACGAGCAGTACTTC. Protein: CASSLQSSYEQYF.

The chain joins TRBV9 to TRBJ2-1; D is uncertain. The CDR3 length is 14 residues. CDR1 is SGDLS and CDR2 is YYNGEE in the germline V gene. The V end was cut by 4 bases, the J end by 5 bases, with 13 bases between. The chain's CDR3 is CASSQNLVHNEQFF. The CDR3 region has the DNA TGTGCCAGCAGCCAGAACCTGGTCCACAATGAGCAGTTCTTC.

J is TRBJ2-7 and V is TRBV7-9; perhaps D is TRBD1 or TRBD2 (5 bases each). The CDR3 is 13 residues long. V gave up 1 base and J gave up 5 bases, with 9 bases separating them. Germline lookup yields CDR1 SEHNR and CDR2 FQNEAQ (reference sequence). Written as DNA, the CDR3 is TGTGCCAGCAGCTTAGGGGGGATCAACGAGCAGTACTTC. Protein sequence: CASSLGGINEQYF.

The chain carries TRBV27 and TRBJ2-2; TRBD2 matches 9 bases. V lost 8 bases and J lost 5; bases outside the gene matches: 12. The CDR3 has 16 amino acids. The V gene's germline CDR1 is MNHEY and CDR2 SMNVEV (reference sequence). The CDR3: CASHPAGGRATGELFF. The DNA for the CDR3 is TGTGCCAGCCACCCCGCGGGCGGGAGGGCTACCGGGGAGCTGTTTTTT.

This CDR3 reads CASNSGSRTKNIQYF. CDR3 nucleotide sequence: TGCGCCAGCAATAGCGGGAGTAGGACCAAAAACATTCAGTACTTC. The chain carries TRBV10-2 and TRBJ2-4; TRBD2 aligns across 9 bases. The CDR3 is made up of 15 amino acids. CDR1 is WSHSY, CDR2 SAAADI, per germline. The junction had 6 bases not matched to a gene; V was cut back by 7 bases and J by 2 bases.

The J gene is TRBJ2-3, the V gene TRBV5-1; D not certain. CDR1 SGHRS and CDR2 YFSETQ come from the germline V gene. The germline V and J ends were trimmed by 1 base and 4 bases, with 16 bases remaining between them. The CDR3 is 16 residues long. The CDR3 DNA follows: TGCGCCAGCAGCTTGTCCGGCTCCCTGGAGTCAGATACGCAGTATTTT. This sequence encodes CASSLSGSLESDTQYF.

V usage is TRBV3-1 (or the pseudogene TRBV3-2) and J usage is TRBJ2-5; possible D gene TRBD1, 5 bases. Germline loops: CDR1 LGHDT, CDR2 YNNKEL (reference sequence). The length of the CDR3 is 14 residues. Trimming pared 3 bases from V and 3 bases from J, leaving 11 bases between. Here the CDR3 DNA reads TGTGCCAGCAGCCATTGGGGCAGCGAAGAGACCCAGTACTTC. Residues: CASSHWGSEETQYF.

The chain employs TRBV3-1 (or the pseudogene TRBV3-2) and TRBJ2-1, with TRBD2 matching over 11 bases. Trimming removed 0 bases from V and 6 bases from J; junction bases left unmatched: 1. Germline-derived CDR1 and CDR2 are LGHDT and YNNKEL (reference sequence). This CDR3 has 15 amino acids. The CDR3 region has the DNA TGTGCCAGCAGCCAAGAACTAGCGGGAGCCAATGAGCAGTTCTTC. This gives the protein CASSQELAGANEQFF.

The CDR3 sequence: CASRRTGLAGELFF. In nucleotides, the CDR3 is TGTGCCAGCAGACGCACCGGGTTGGCCGGGGAGCTGTTTTTT. The rearrangement joins TRBV28 to TRBJ2-2; D unresolved. Trimming removed 6 bases from V and 6 bases from J, with 14 bases in between. Germline loops: CDR1 MDHEN, CDR2 SYDVKM. This CDR3 has 14 residues.

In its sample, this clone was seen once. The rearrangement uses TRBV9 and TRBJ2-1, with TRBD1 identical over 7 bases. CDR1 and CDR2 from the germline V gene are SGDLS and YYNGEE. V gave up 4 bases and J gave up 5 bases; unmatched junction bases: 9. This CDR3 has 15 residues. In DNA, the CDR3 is TGTGCCAGCAGCACCGAAGGGGGCACAGACAATGAGCAGTTCTTC. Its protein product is CASSTEGGTDNEQFF.

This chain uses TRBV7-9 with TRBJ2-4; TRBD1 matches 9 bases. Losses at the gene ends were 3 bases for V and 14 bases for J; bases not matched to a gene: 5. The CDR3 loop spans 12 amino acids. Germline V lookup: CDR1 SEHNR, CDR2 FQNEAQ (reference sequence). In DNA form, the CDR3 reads TGTGCCAGCAGCTTGGGACAGGGTCTGAAGTACTTC. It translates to CASSLGQGLKYF.

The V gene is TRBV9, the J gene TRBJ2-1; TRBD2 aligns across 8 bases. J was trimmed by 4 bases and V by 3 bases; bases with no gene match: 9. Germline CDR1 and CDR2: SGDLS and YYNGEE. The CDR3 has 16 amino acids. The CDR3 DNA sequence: TGTGCCAGCAGCGGCCTCCAGACGGGAGGGTACAATGAGCAGTTCTTC. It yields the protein CASSGLQTGGYNEQFF. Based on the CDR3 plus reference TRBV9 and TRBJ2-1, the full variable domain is DSGVTQTPKHLITATGQRVTLRCSPRSGDLSVYWYQQSLDQGLQFLIQYYNGEERAKGNILERFSAQQFPDLHSELNLSSLELGDSALYFCASSGLQTGGYNEQFFGPGTRLTVL.

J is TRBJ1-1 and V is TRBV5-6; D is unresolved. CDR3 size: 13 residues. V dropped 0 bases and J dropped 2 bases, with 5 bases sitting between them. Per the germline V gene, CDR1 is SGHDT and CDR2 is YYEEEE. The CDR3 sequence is CASSLDRNTEAFF. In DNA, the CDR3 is TGTGCCAGCAGCTTGGACAGAAACACTGAAGCTTTCTTT.

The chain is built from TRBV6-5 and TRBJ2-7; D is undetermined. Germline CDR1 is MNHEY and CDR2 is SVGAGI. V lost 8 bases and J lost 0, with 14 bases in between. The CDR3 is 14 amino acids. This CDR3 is CASSRTHSSYEQYF. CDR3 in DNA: TGTGCCAGCTCTCGGACCCACAGCTCCTACGAGCAGTACTTC.

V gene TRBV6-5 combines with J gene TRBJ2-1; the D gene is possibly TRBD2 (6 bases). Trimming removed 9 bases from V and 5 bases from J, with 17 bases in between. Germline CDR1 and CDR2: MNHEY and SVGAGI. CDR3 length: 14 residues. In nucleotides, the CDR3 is TGTGCCAGTACTCGACGCGGGGCACACAATGAGCAGTTCTTC. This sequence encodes CASTRRGAHNEQFF.

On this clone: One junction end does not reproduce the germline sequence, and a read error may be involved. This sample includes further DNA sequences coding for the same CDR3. The CDR3 DNA sequence: TGCGCCAGCAGTCCGACTAGCGGGAGTGCAGATACGCAGTATTTT. It specifies CASSPTSGSADTQYF. This chain connects TRBV2 to TRBJ2-3, with 12 bases that match TRBD2. The CDR3 covers 15 residues. Germline assignment: CDR1 SNHLY and CDR2 FYNNEI.

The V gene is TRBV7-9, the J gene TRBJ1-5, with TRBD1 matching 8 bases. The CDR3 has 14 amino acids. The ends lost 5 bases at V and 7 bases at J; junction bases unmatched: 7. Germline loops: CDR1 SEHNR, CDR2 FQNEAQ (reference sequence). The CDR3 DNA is TGTGCCAGCAGCCGGACAGGGAATGCGCAGCCCCAGCATTTT. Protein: CASSRTGNAQPQHF.

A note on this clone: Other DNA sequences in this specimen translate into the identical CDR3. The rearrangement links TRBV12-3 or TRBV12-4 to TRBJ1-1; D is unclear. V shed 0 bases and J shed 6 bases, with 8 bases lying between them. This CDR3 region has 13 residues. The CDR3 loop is CASSLALRAEAFF. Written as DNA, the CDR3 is TGTGCCAGCAGTTTAGCGTTGCGGGCTGAAGCTTTCTTT.

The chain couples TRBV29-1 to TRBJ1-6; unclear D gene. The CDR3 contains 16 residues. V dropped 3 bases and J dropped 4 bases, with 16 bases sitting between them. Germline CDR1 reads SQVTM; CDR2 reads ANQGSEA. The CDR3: CSVEGRKRDYNSPLHF. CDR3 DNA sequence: TGCAGCGTTGAGGGGAGGAAGCGCGATTATAATTCACCCCTCCACTTT.

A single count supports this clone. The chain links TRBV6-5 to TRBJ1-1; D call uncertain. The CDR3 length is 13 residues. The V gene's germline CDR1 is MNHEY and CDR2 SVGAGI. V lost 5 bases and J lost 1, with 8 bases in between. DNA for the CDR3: TGTGCCAGCAGTACGACGGGGAACACTGAAGCTTTCTTT. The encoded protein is CASSTTGNTEAFF.

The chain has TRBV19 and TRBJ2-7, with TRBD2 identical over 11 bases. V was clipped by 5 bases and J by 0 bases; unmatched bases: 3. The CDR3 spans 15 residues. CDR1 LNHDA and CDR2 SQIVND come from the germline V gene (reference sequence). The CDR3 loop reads CASSRTSGSSYEQYF. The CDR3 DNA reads TGTGCCAGTAGTCGTACTAGCGGGAGCTCCTACGAGCAGTACTTC.